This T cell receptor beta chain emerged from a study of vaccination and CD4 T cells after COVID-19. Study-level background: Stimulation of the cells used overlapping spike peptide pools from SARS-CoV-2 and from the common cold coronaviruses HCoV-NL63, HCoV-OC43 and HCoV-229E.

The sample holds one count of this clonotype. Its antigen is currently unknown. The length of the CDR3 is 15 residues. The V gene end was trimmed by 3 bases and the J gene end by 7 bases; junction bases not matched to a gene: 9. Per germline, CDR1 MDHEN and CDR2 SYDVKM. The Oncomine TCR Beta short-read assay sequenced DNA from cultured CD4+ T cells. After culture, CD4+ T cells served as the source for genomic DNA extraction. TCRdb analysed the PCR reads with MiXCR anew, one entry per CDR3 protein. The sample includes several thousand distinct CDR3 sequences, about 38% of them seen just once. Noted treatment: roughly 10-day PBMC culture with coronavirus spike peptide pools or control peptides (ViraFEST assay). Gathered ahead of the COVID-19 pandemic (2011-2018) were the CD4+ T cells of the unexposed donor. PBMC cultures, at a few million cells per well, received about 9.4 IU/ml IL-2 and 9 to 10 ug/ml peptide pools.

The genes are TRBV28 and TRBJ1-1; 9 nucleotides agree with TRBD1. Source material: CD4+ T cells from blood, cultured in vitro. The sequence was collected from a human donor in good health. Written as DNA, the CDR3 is TGTGCCAGCAGTTTTCTCGGCACAGGGGGCCTTGAAGCTTTCTTT. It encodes CASSFLGTGGLEAFF.